A single sample is the source of the 9 T cell receptor beta chains below, sequenced in a study of tumor and adjacent non-tumor tissue in lung cancer listed by TCRdb under 2018. RNA was isolated from bulk unsorted tissue, and RNA quality was assessed with a NanoDrop ND-1000 and an Agilent 2100. Distant non-tumor tissue taken more than 3 cm from the tumor edge was used as the normal lung sample. The library was made by multiplex PCR. Sequencing instrument: Illumina HiSeq 2500. Following protocols modified from ARM-PCR, the researchers constructed TCRbeta libraries through three rounds of nested PCR with primers (Table S4). TCRdb reanalyzed the raw reads on its own, using fastp at Q25 for trimming and MiXCR for clone calling, and kept in-frame beta chains. Rows with one shared CDR3 protein collapse into an entry with the most common genes and DNA. This sample holds approximately 82,000 distinct CDR3 sequences; over 60% were observed only once. In total, the top ten clones hold under 40% of the sample.

The sequenced sample was distant non-tumor lung tissue. These receptors were collected from a man in his 70s with non-small cell lung cancer.

This clonotype was detected only a few times. This sequence may be a read error, since a much larger clone differs from it by one base. The chain has TRBV20-1 and TRBJ1-2; 9 nucleotides line up with TRBD1. The CDR3 loop spans 15 amino acids. The V and J ends lost 0 bases and 7 bases, in that order; junction bases with no gene match: 9. Per germline, CDR1 DFQATT and CDR2 SNEGSKA (reference sequence). DNA for the CDR3: TGCAGTGCTAGAGATGTGGAGGGACAGGGCTGTGGCTACACCTTC. Its protein product is CSARDVEGQGCGYTF.

Worth noting for this clonotype: One junction end does not reproduce the germline sequence, and a read error may be involved. The J gene is TRBJ2-4, the V gene TRBV4-1, with 10 bases matching TRBD1. CDR1 and CDR2 from the germline V gene are MGHRA and YSYEKL. CDR3 length: 15 residues. In DNA form, the CDR3 reads TGCACCAGCAGCGGGACAGGGGATTTGAGTAATATTCAGTACTTC. Translated: CTSSGTGDLSNIQYF.

The rearrangement joins TRBV29-1 to TRBJ2-7; 12 bases fit TRBD2. Germline values: CDR1 SQVTM, CDR2 ANQGSEA. Losses at the gene ends were 4 bases for V and 0 bases for J; bases not matched to a gene: 1. The length of the CDR3 is 14 residues. CDR3 nucleotides: TGCAGCGTTGGACTAGCGGGGGCCTCCTACGAGCAGTACTTC. This translates into CSVGLAGASYEQYF.

The gene calls are TRBV15 and TRBJ2-2, with TRBD2 as a possible D gene (6 bases). Germline V gene data show CDR1 as LNHNV and CDR2 as YYDKDF (reference sequence). This CDR3 region has 15 residues. V lost 8 bases, J lost 9 bases, and 22 bases lay in between. The CDR3 loop reads CATAELAGVAWELFF. CDR3 coding DNA: TGTGCCACCGCGGAACTAGCAGGAGTCGCCTGGGAGCTGTTTTTT.

On this clonotype itself: The CDR3 carries no conserved terminal phenylalanine or tryptophan, so it likely arises from a read error. The DNA is omitted, as the CDR3 cannot be located on it reliably, and the CDR3 follows TCRdb's listing. The J gene is TRBJ1-1, the V gene TRBV29-1; TRBD1, as called in the table, went unchecked against the DNA. The CDR3 contains 13 residues when both ends are counted. Germline loops: CDR1 SQVTM, CDR2 ANQGSEA. CDR3 sequence: CSGLGQGSTEAIS.

Concerning this clonotype: The junction does not match germline at one end; this may be a read error. The chain carries TRBV28 and TRBJ2-7, with TRBD2 matching 8 bases. CDR1 is MDHEN and CDR2 is SYDVKM in the germline V gene. The CDR3 spans 15 residues. As DNA, the CDR3 is TGTGCCAGTGAATTAGGGCTAGCGGGCTCCTACGAGCATTACTTC. Its translation is CASELGLAGSYEHYF.

As concerns this clonotype: The missing conserved phenylalanine or tryptophan at the end of this CDR3 makes a read error likely. The chain uses TRBV6-1 and TRBJ1-5; 7 nucleotides match TRBD1. The CDR3 runs 15 residues. From germline, CDR1 is MNHNS and CDR2 SASEGT. CDR3 amino acids: CANSEQGIFNQPQHL. CDR3 nucleotides: TGTGCCAACAGTGAACAGGGGATATTCAATCAGCCCCAGCATCTT.

Regarding this clonotype: One end of the junction fails to match germline, which may point to a read error. V usage is TRBV20-1 and J usage is TRBJ1-1; D may be TRBD1 (6 bases). The CDR3 is made up of 13 amino acids. Germline V lookup: CDR1 DFQATT, CDR2 SNEGSKA (reference sequence). For the CDR3, the DNA is TGCTCGGGGGCAGACGCCATGAACACTGACGCTTTCTTT. Residues: CSGADAMNTDAFF.

A note on this clonotype: The junction and the germline gene differ at one end; a read error may be behind it. This chain links TRBV28 with TRBJ1-2, with D possibly being TRBD1 (6 bases). Germline loops: CDR1 MDHEN, CDR2 SYDVKM. The CDR3 sequence is 14 residues long. The CDR3, as DNA: TGTGCAAGCAGACGAAGGGGGTTTAACTATGGCTACGCCTTC. The encoded protein is CASRRRGFNYGYAF.